The 3 T cell receptor beta chains below were found in one sample sequenced in a study of T-cell reconstitution after alpha-beta-depleted transplantation in children. Unique molecular identifiers tagged the TCRbeta library. TCRdb re-derived calls from the PCR reads in MiXCR, one entry per CDR3 protein. Here the sample spans approximately 500,000 distinct CDR3 sequences, 8% to 11% being singletons. The starting material was PBMCs, obtained before TCRalphabeta/CD19-depleted stem cell transplant. The receptors originated from a child under 10 years old with inherited bone marrow failure, due to receive a stem cell transplant.

Comments on this clonotype: This clone may be a read error of a much larger clone one base away. The chain has TRBV12-3 or TRBV12-4 and TRBJ2-1; D is ambiguous. The ends were cut back, 6 bases at V and 3 bases at J, with 12 bases in the middle. This CDR3 comprises 14 residues. CDR3 coding DNA: TGTGCCAGCAGGGGGTCTAAAGACTACAATGAGCAGTTCTTC. Encoded protein: CASRGSKDYNEQFF.

The table lists this clonotype with many counts. Its ends do not fully match the called genes, so a read error is possible. The chain has TRBV19 and TRBJ2-1; a weak D match, TRBD1 (6 bases). The CDR3 consists of 14 residues. Germline CDR1 reads LNHDA; CDR2 reads SQIVND (reference sequence). The chain's CDR3 is CASSIQGSYNEQFF. The CDR3 region has the DNA TGTGCCAGCAGTATCCAGGGGTCATACAATGAGCAGTTCTTC.

The V call is TRBV7-2, the J call TRBJ1-5; a weak D match, TRBD1 (6 bases). Looked up from germline, CDR1 is SGHTA and CDR2 is FQGNSA. This CDR3 is built from 16 residues. Trimming took off 2 bases at V and 8 bases at J, with 19 bases between the two ends. The CDR3 DNA sequence: TGTGCCAGCAGCTTAACGGGGGCGCCTAATTGGGAGCCCCAGCATTTT. Protein product: CASSLTGAPNWEPQHF.